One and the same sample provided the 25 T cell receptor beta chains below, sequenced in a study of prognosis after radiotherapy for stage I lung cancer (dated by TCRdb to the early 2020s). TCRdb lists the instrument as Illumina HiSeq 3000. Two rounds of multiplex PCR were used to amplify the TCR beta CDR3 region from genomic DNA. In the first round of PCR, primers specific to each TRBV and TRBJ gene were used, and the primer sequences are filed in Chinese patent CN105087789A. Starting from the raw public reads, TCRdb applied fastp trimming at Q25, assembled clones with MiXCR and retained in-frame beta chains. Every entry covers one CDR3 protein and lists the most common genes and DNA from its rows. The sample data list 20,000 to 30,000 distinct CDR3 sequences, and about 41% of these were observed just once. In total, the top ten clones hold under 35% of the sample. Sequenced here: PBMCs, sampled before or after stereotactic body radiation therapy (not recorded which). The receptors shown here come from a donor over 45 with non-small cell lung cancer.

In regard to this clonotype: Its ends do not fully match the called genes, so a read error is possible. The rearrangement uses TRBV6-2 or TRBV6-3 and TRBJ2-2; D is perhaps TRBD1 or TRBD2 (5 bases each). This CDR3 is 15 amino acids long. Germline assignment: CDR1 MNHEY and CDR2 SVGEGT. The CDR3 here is CASSPGTSNTGELVF. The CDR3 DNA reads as TGTGCCAGCAGTCCGGGGACGTCGAACACCGGGGAGCTGGTTTTT.

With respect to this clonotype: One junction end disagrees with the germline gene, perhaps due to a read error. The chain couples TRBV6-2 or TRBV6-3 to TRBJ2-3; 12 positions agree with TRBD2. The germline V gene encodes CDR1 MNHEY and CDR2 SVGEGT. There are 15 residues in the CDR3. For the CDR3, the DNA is TGTGCCAGCAGCCTGACTAGCGGGGGAGGGAATACACAGTATTTT. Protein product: CASSLTSGGGNTQYF.

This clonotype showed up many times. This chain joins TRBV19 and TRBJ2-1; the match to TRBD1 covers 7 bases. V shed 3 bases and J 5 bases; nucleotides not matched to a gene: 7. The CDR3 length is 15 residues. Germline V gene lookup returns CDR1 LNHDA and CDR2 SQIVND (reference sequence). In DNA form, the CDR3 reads TGTGCCAGTAGTATGTCAGGGGGAGACAACAATGAGCAGTTCTTC. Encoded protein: CASSMSGGDNNEQFF.

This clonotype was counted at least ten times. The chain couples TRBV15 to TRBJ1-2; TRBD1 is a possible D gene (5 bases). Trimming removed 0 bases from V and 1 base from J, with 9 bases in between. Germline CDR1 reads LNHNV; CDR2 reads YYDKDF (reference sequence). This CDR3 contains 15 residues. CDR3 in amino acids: CATSRDLGDNYGYTF. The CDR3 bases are TGTGCCACCAGCAGAGATTTGGGGGATAACTATGGCTACACCTTC.

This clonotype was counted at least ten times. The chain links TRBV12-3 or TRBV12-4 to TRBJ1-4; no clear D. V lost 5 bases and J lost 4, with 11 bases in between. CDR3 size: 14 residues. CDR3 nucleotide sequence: TGTGCCAGCAGTGAGCCCCCAGGTAATGAAAAACTGTTTTTT. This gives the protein CASSEPPGNEKLFF.

CDR3 loop: CASSVVASGDNEQFF. The CDR3 DNA reads TGTGCCAGCAGCGTAGTCGCTAGCGGGGACAATGAGCAGTTCTTC. This chain links TRBV9 with TRBJ2-1, with 9 positions matching TRBD2. The CDR3 runs to 15 residues. Germline assignment: CDR1 SGDLS and CDR2 YYNGEE. V lost 0 bases and J lost 5; bases outside the gene matches: 3.

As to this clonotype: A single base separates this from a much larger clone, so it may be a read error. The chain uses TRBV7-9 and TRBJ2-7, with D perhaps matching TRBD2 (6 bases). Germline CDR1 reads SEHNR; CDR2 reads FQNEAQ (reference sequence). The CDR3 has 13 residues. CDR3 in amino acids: CVSSSTRGKEKYF. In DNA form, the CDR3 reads TGTGTCAGCAGCTCGACACGGGGGAAAGAGAAGTACTTC. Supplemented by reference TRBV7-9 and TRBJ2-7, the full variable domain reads DTGVSQNPRHKITKRGQNVTFRCDPISEHNRLYWYRQTLGQGPEFLTYFQNEAQLEKSRLLSDRFSAERPKGSFSTLEIQRTEQGDSAMYLCVSSSTRGKEKYFGPGTRLTVT.

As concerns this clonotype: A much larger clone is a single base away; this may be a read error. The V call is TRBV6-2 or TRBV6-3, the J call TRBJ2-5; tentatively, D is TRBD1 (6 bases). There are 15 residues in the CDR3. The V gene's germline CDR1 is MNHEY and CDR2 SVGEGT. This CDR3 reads CASTNRGQFQETHYF. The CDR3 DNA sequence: TGTGCCAGTACGAATAGGGGACAATTCCAAGAGACCCACTACTTC.

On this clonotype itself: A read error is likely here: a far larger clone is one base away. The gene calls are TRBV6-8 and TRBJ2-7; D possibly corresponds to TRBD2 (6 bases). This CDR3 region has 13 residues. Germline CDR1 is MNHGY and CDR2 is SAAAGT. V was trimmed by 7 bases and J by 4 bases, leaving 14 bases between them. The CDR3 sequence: CASTPLGGYEQYF. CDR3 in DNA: TGTGCCAGCACCCCGTTGGGGGGTTACGAGCAGTACTTC.

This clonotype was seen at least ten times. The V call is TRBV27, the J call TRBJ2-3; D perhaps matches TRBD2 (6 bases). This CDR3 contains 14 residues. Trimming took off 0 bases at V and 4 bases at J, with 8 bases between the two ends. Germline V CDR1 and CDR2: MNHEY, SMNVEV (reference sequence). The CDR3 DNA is TGTGCCAGCAGTTTATCGCGGGGCGCAGATACGCAGTATTTT. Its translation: CASSLSRGADTQYF.

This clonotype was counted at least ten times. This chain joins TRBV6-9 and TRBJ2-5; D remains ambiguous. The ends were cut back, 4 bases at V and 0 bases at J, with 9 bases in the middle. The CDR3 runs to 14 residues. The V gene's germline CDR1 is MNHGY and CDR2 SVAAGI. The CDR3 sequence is CASSLSDYQETQYF. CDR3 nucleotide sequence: TGTGCCAGCAGTTTATCAGATTACCAAGAGACCCAGTACTTC.

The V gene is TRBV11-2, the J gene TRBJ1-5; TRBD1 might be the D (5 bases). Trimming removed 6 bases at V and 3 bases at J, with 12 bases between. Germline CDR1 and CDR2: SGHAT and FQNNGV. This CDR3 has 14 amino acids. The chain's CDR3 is CASSKTGINQPQHF. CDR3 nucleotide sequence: TGTGCCAGCAGTAAAACAGGTATCAATCAGCCCCAGCATTTT.

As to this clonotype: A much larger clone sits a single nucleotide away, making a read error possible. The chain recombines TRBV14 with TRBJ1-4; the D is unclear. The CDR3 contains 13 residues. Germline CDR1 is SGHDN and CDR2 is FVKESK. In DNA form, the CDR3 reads TGTGCCAGCAGACAAGTCCTCGATGAAAAACTGTTTTTT. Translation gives CASRQVLDEKLFF.

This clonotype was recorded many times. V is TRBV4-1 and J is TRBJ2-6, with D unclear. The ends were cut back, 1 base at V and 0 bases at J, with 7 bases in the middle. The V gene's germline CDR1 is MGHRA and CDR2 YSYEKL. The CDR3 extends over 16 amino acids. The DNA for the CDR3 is TGCGCCAGCAGCCAAGCCAGCCTCTCTGGGGCCAACGTCCTGACTTTC. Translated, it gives CASSQASLSGANVLTF.

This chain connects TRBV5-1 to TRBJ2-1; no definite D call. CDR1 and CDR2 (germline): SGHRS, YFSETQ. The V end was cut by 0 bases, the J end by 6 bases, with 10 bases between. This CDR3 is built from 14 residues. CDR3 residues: CASSLAGSTNEQFF. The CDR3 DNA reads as TGCGCCAGCAGCTTGGCCGGCAGTACCAATGAGCAGTTCTTC.

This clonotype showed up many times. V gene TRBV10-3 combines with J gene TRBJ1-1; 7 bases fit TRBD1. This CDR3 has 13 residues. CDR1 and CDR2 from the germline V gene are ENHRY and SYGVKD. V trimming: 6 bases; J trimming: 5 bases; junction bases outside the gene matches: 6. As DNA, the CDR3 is TGTGCCATCAGCCGGGACAGTGGGACTGAAGCTTTCTTT. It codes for CAISRDSGTEAFF.

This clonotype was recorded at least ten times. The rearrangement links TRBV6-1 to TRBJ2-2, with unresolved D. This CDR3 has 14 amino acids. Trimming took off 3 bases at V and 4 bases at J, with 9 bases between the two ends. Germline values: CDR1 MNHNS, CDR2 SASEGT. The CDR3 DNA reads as TGTGCCAGCAGTGAGTCTCAGAGCACCGGGGAGCTGTTTTTT. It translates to CASSESQSTGELFF.

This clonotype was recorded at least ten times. This chain's CDR3 is CASSLDLGRSTDTQYF. CDR3 DNA: TGTGCCAGCAGCTTAGATCTCGGAAGAAGCACAGATACGCAGTATTTT. J is TRBJ2-3 and V is TRBV7-9; D unclear. The CDR3 has 16 residues. Germline loops: CDR1 SEHNR, CDR2 FQNEAQ (reference sequence). Trimming shortened V by 1 base and J by 0 bases, and 11 bases separated the two germline ends.

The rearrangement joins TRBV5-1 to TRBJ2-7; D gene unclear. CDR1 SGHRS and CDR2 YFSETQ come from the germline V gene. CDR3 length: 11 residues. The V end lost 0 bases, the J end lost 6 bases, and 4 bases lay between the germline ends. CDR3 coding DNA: TGCGCCAGCAGCTTGGAGGGCGAGCAGTACTTC. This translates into CASSLEGEQYF.

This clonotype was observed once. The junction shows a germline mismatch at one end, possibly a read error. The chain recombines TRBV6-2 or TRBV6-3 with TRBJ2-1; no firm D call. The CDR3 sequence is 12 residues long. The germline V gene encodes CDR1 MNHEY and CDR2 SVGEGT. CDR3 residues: CASTTDYNEQLF. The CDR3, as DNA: TGTGCCAGCACGACGGATTACAATGAGCAGCTCTTC.

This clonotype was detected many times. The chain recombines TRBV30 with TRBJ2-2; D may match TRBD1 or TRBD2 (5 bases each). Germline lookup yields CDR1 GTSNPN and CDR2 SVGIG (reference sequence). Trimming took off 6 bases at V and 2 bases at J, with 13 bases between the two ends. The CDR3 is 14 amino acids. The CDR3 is CACRRGVNTGELFF. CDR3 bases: TGTGCCTGCCGAAGGGGAGTTAACACCGGGGAGCTGTTTTTT.

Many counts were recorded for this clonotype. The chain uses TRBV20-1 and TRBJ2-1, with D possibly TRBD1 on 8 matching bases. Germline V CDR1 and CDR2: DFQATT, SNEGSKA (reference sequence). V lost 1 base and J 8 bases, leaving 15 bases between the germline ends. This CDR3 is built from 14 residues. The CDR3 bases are TGCAGTGCTAGAGCCACAGGGGGGGACGATGAGCAGTTCTTC. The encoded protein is CSARATGGDDEQFF.

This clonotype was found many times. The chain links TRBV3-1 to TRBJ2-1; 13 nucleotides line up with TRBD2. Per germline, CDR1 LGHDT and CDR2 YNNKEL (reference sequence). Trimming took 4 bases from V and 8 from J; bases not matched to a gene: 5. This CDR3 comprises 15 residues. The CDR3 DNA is TGTGCCAGCAGCCTTGGGACTAGCGGGGTGGATGAGCAGTTCTTC. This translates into CASSLGTSGVDEQFF.

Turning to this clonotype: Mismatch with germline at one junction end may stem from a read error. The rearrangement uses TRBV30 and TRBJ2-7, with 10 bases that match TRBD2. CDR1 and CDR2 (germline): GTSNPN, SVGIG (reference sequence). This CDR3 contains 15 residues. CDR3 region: CAWSVLSGRAEEQHF. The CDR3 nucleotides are TGTGCCTGGAGTGTATTAAGCGGGAGGGCCGAAGAGCAGCACTTC.

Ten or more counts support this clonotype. The DNA of the CDR3 is TGCAGTGCCGCTAATATACTAGCGGGAGTCCCCGAGCAGTACTTC. This translates into CSAANILAGVPEQYF. The J gene is TRBJ2-7, the V gene TRBV20-1; 11 bases agree with TRBD2. The V and J ends lost 6 bases and 6 bases, in that order; junction bases with no gene match: 13. The CDR3 sequence is 15 residues long. Germline CDR1 and CDR2: DFQATT and SNEGSKA (reference sequence).